One T cell receptor (beta chain) is described in this entry. Its specificity is not known. In the original processing: Owing to the provision of junction-only sequences devoid of quality scores by immunoSEQ, filtering differed. Sequencing used immunoSEQ multiplex PCR; TCRdb keeps in-frame clones, though not all of them. V, J and clone size were drawn from that table, and D and trimming were deduced from the DNA. The sample yields approximately 340,000 clones, around 74% seen once. Germline V gives CDR1 SNHLY, CDR2 FYNNEI. The CDR3 is made up of 13 amino acids. V dropped 7 bases and J dropped 3 bases, with 12 bases sitting between them. The data were taken from a study of shared clonotypes between healthy human individuals. Findings of the study overall: Memory subsets generally showed lower estimated richness than naive subsets. Donor scarcity curtailed the genetic and exposure-history diversity represented herein.

What was sequenced was memory CD4+ T cells sorted from blood. The sample's subset: CD45RA-negative fraction. The J gene is TRBJ1-2, the V gene TRBV2, with no clear D. This sequence originates from a young man in good health. The CDR3 coding sequence is TGTGCCAGCATCCCAGAGCTTGACTATGGCTACACCTTC. Protein product: CASIPELDYGYTF.